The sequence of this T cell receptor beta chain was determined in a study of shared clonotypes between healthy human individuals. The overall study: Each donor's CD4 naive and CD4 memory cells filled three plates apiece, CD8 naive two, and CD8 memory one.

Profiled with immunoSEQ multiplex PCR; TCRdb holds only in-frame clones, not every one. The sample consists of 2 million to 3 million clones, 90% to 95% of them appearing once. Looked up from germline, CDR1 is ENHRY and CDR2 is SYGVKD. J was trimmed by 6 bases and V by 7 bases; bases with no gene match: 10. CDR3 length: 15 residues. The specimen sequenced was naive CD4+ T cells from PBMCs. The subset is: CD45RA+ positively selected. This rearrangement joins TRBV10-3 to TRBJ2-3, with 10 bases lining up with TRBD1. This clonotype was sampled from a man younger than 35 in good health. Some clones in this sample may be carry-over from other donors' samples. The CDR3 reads CAIKPGQGILDTQYF. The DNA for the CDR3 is TGTGCCATCAAGCCGGGACAGGGGATTTTGGATACGCAGTATTTT.